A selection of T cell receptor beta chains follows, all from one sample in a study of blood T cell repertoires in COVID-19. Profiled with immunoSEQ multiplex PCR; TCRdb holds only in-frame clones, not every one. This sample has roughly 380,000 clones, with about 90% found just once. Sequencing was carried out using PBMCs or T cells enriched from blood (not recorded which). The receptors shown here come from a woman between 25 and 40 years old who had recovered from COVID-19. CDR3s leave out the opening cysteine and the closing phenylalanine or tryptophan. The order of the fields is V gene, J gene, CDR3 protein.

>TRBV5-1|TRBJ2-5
ASSLVLQETQY
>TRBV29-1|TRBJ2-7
SVALALAYEQY
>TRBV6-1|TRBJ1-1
ASSEHQGREAF
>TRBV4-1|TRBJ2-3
ASSHSRAGLSYTQY
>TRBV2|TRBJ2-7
ASSDLAWEQY
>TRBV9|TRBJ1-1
ASSGGDSYSEAF
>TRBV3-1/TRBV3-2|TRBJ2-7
ASSPGTGSYEQY
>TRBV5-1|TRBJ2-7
ASSLGLAGFYEQY
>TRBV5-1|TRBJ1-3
ASSFGTQGNTIY
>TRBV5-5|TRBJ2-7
ASSFRAGGSSYEQY
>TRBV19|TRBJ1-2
ASREAVYGYT
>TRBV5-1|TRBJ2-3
ASSFGQEADTQY
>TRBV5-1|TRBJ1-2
ASSLEGVAGVESYGYT
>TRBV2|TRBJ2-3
ASSGPSSGALSTDTQY
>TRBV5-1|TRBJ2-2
ASSLRQRTGELF
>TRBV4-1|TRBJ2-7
ASSQVAAEWQPYEQY
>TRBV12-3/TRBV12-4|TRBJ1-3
ASSARNGNTIY